What follows are 27 T cell receptor beta chains derived from one specimen sequenced in a study of blood T cell repertoires in COVID-19. TCRdb's table, derived via immunoSEQ multiplex PCR, lists solely in-frame clones and lacks some. The data hold more than 85,000 clones, with over 75% observed a single time. Sequenced: peripheral blood. These receptors were obtained from a woman older than 75 with active or convalescent COVID-19.

The V gene is TRBV7-3, the J gene TRBJ2-2; TRBD1 matches 7 bases. The CDR3 runs to 15 residues. Unmatched junction bases numbered 3, after V lost 2 bases and J lost 3 bases. Germline V gene sequence: CDR1 SGHTA, CDR2 FQGTGA. CDR3 amino acids: CASSLYGTDTGELFF. As DNA, the CDR3 is TGTGCCAGCAGCTTATACGGGACAGACACCGGGGAGCTGTTTTTT.

This clone was detected only once. The genes are TRBV7-2 and TRBJ2-5; maybe TRBD1 (6 bases). CDR3 length: 18 amino acids. In germline, CDR1 is SGHTA, CDR2 FQGNSA. V lost 1 base and J lost 0, with 18 bases in between. CDR3 nucleotide sequence: TGTGCCAGCAGCTTAGGGGGGCCAGGGGACATGTACCAAGAGACCCAGTACTTC. Residues: CASSLGGPGDMYQETQYF. Based on the CDR3 plus reference TRBV7-2 and TRBJ2-5, the full variable domain is GAGVSQSPSNKVTEKGKDVELRCDPISGHTALYWYRQSLGQGLEFLIYFQGNSAPDKSGLPSDRFSAERTGGSVSTLTIQRTQQEDSAVYLCASSLGGPGDMYQETQYFGPGTRLLVL.

The rearrangement uses TRBV5-1 and TRBJ2-2; 9 bases align to TRBD2. Losses at the gene ends were 3 bases for V and 3 bases for J; bases not matched to a gene: 6. Germline values: CDR1 SGHRS, CDR2 YFSETQ. The CDR3 length is 16 residues. CDR3 DNA: TGCGCCAGCAGCTCCGGGACTAGCCCCGACACCGGGGAGCTGTTTTTT. Its protein is CASSSGTSPDTGELFF. The full variable domain, its missing parts supplied by reference TRBV5-1 and TRBJ2-2, is KAGVTQTPRYLIKTRGQQVTLSCSPISGHRSVSWYQQTPGQGLQFLFEYFSETQRNKGNFPGRFSGRQFSNSRSEMNVSTLELGDSALYLCASSSGTSPDTGELFFGEGSRLTVL.

This chain uses TRBV5-1 with TRBJ2-5; TRBD1 matches 9 bases. This CDR3 contains 14 residues. V shed 7 bases and J 1 base; nucleotides not matched to a gene: 5. Looked up from germline, CDR1 is SGHRS and CDR2 is YFSETQ. The CDR3 region is CASSGQGSQETQYF. The CDR3 DNA reads as TGCGCCAGCTCGGGACAGGGTTCCCAAGAGACCCAGTACTTC.

The chain is built from TRBV14 and TRBJ1-1; 11 nucleotides agree with TRBD1. Germline CDR1 reads SGHDN; CDR2 reads FVKESK. CDR3 length: 17 residues. V lost 5 bases to trimming and J lost 3 bases; unmatched junction nucleotides: 11. CDR3 DNA sequence: TGTGCCAGCAGCTTCCGAGGACAGGGGGCGAAGCACACTGAAGCTTTCTTT. As protein: CASSFRGQGAKHTEAFF. The full variable domain, its missing parts supplied by reference TRBV14 and TRBJ1-1, is EAGVTQFPSHSVIEKGQTVTLRCDPISGHDNLYWYRRVMGKEIKFLLHFVKESKQDESGMPNNRFLAERTGGTYSTLKVQPAELEDSGVYFCASSFRGQGAKHTEAFFGQGTRLTVV.

This chain connects TRBV29-1 to TRBJ2-2; TRBD2 matches at 10 bases. The CDR3 consists of 14 residues. CDR1 SQVTM and CDR2 ANQGSEA come from the germline V gene. V dropped 7 bases and J dropped 4; count of bases not matched to a gene: 6. The CDR3 bases are TGCAGCGCCGCAGCGGGAGGGCCCACCGGGGAGCTGTTTTTT. Amino acids: CSAAAGGPTGELFF.

The chain links TRBV4-1 to TRBJ2-1, with D hard to call. Per germline, CDR1 MGHRA and CDR2 YSYEKL. The V end was cut by 3 bases, the J end by 0 bases, with 9 bases between. This CDR3 has 15 amino acids. CDR3 loop: CASSQRLDSYNEQFF. The CDR3 DNA sequence: TGCGCCAGCAGCCAGAGACTCGACTCCTACAATGAGCAGTTCTTC.

This clone was seen a single time. The chain joins TRBV28 to TRBJ2-1, with D perhaps TRBD1 (5 bases). This CDR3 is built from 15 residues. V shed 5 bases and J shed 2 bases, with 13 bases lying between them. Per the germline V gene, CDR1 is MDHEN and CDR2 is SYDVKM. The CDR3 spells CASSPPQGPYNEQFF. The CDR3 DNA reads TGTGCCAGCAGTCCCCCCCAGGGCCCCTACAATGAGCAGTTCTTC.

This clone turned up a few times. This sequence joins TRBV19 and TRBJ1-5, with D perhaps matching TRBD1 (6 bases). From germline, CDR1 is LNHDA and CDR2 SQIVND (reference sequence). Trimming cost V 3 bases and J 5 bases, with 14 bases left between them. This CDR3 has 15 amino acids. The CDR3 loop reads CASSIVGGGHQPQHF. The CDR3, as DNA: TGTGCCAGTAGTATCGTCGGGGGGGGGCATCAGCCCCAGCATTTT.

The gene calls are TRBV4-3 and TRBJ2-1, with D maybe TRBD2 (5 bases). The V and J ends lost 3 bases and 8 bases respectively, with 14 bases between them. The CDR3 loop spans 14 amino acids. Germline CDR1 LGHNA, CDR2 YSLEER. The CDR3 DNA sequence: TGCGCCAGCAGCCAGGTCCTCTTGAGGGATGAGCAGTTCTTC. Residues: CASSQVLLRDEQFF.

This sequence joins TRBV11-2 and TRBJ2-3; 12 positions match TRBD2. The V and J ends lost 5 bases and 5 bases, in that order; junction bases with no gene match: 5. Looked up from germline, CDR1 is SGHAT and CDR2 is FQNNGV. The CDR3 sequence is 15 residues long. CDR3 amino acids: CASSKGLAGKDTQYF. The DNA of the CDR3 is TGTGCCAGCAGCAAAGGACTAGCGGGAAAAGATACGCAGTATTTT.

This chain connects TRBV7-9 to TRBJ2-1; D may be TRBD2 (5 bases). Germline values: CDR1 SEHNR, CDR2 FQNEAQ (reference sequence). Trimming pared 1 base from V and 6 bases from J, leaving 19 bases between. CDR3 size: 17 residues. The CDR3 loop reads CASSLVGGGRRGNEQFF. CDR3 coding DNA: TGTGCCAGCAGCTTAGTGGGTGGTGGGAGACGCGGCAATGAGCAGTTCTTC.

The gene calls are TRBV28 and TRBJ2-7, with TRBD2 matching over 12 bases. Per germline, CDR1 MDHEN and CDR2 SYDVKM. This CDR3 is built from 16 residues. Trimming removed 5 bases from V and 2 bases from J; junction bases left unmatched: 7. As DNA, the CDR3 is TGTGCCAGCAGTCCACGGACTAGCGGGATTACCTACGAGCAGTACTTC. Residues: CASSPRTSGITYEQYF. Variable domain in full (rest from reference TRBV28 and TRBJ2-7): DVKVTQSSRYLVKRTGEKVFLECVQDMDHENMFWYRQDPGLGLRLIYFSYDVKMKEKGDIPEGYSVSREKKERFSLILESASTNQTSMYLCASSPRTSGITYEQYFGPGTRLTVT.

This sequence joins TRBV10-2 and TRBJ1-2, with D perhaps TRBD1 (5 bases). The CDR3 is made up of 15 amino acids. Germline lookup yields CDR1 WSHSY and CDR2 SAAADI. The germline V and J ends were trimmed by 7 bases and 5 bases, with 20 bases remaining between them. CDR3 loop: CASTLREAGGYGYTF. In DNA, the CDR3 is TGCGCCAGCACCCTCCGGGAGGCCGGGGGGTATGGCTACACCTTC.

The chain recombines TRBV5-6 with TRBJ2-5, with D possibly TRBD2 on 5 matching bases. Trimming took off 2 bases at V and 1 base at J, with 15 bases between the two ends. CDR1 is SGHDT, CDR2 YYEEEE, per germline. The length of the CDR3 is 16 residues. The CDR3 sequence: CASSFVMGSSQETQYF. The CDR3, as DNA: TGTGCCAGCAGCTTCGTCATGGGGAGCAGCCAAGAGACCCAGTACTTC.

V usage is TRBV27 and J usage is TRBJ2-1; 11 positions match TRBD2. The germline CDR1 and CDR2 sequences are MNHEY and SMNVEV (reference sequence). This CDR3 region has 15 residues. V lost 4 bases, J lost 4 bases, and 3 bases stayed unmatched. CDR3 amino acids: CASSSASGRYNEQFF. The DNA for the CDR3 is TGTGCCAGCAGTTCGGCTAGCGGGAGGTACAATGAGCAGTTCTTC.

The rearrangement joins TRBV2 to TRBJ2-1; the D is unclear. Looked up from germline, CDR1 is SNHLY and CDR2 is FYNNEI. The germline V and J ends were trimmed by 3 bases and 9 bases, with 9 bases remaining between them. The CDR3 is made up of 12 amino acids. The CDR3 DNA reads as TGTGCCAGCAGTGAGATAGCAATTGAGCAGTTCTTC. Translation gives CASSEIAIEQFF.

V usage is TRBV19 and J usage is TRBJ1-1; TRBD1 aligns across 9 bases. This CDR3 has 15 residues. V lost 3 bases and J lost 2; bases outside the gene matches: 4. Germline CDR1 and CDR2: LNHDA and SQIVND (reference sequence). The CDR3: CASSITGGENTEAFF. CDR3 coding DNA: TGTGCCAGTAGTATCACAGGGGGCGAAAACACTGAAGCTTTCTTT.

The J gene is TRBJ1-4, the V gene TRBV6-5, with D perhaps TRBD1 (5 bases). Trimming removed 5 bases at V and 3 bases at J, with 13 bases between. In germline, CDR1 is MNHEY, CDR2 SVGAGI. This CDR3 has 15 amino acids. CDR3 sequence (DNA): TGTGCCAGCAGTAACAACAGGACCCCTAATGAAAAACTGTTTTTT. It codes for CASSNNRTPNEKLFF.

The chain links TRBV5-4 to TRBJ2-7; TRBD2 aligns across 11 bases. The V gene end was trimmed by 2 bases and the J gene end by 4 bases; junction bases not matched to a gene: 5. Germline lookup yields CDR1 SGHNT and CDR2 YYREEE (reference sequence). The CDR3 runs 15 residues. Here the CDR3 reads CASSFPTSGSYEQYF. CDR3 nucleotide sequence: TGTGCCAGCAGCTTCCCTACTAGCGGGAGTTACGAGCAGTACTTC.

This clone was seen a handful of times. This chain connects TRBV7-8 to TRBJ1-6; TRBD1 is a possible D gene (6 bases). CDR1 and CDR2 from the germline V gene are SGHVS and FQNEAQ. The CDR3 contains 16 residues. Trimming removed 5 bases from V and 6 bases from J, with 17 bases in between. CDR3 bases: TGTGCCAGCAGCCCATTCACAGGGACCGGTAATTCACCCCTCCACTTT. As protein: CASSPFTGTGNSPLHF.

This clone was observed once. The V call is TRBV4-2, the J call TRBJ1-1; possibly TRBD1 for D (6 bases). In germline, CDR1 is LGHNA, CDR2 YNFKEQ. Trimming removed 5 bases at V and 7 bases at J, with 11 bases between. This CDR3 spans 12 amino acids. As DNA, the CDR3 is TGTGCCAGCAGCAGGAGGACAGATGAAGCTTTCTTT. It specifies CASSRRTDEAFF.

V gene TRBV7-2 combines with J gene TRBJ1-4; TRBD1 might be the D (5 bases). The CDR3 extends over 15 amino acids. The V end was cut by 4 bases, the J end by 0 bases, with 9 bases between. CDR1 is SGHTA, CDR2 FQGNSA, per germline. CDR3 in DNA: TGTGCCAGCAGCTCACGACAGACAACTAATGAAAAACTGTTTTTT. Translating gives CASSSRQTTNEKLFF. Full variable domain (missing parts from reference TRBV7-2 and TRBJ1-4): GAGVSQSPSNKVTEKGKDVELRCDPISGHTALYWYRQSLGQGLEFLIYFQGNSAPDKSGLPSDRFSAERTGGSVSTLTIQRTQQEDSAVYLCASSSRQTTNEKLFFGSGTQLSVL.

The J gene is TRBJ1-5, the V gene TRBV5-1; the match to TRBD1 covers 7 bases. CDR1 and CDR2 (germline): SGHRS, YFSETQ. The CDR3 totals 14 residues. Trimming removed 4 bases from V and 9 bases from J; junction bases left unmatched: 10. DNA for the CDR3: TGCGCCAGCAGCGCACAGGGGAGCGAGGGGCCCCAGCATTTT. It encodes CASSAQGSEGPQHF. The whole variable domain, remainder taken from reference TRBV5-1 and TRBJ1-5, is KAGVTQTPRYLIKTRGQQVTLSCSPISGHRSVSWYQQTPGQGLQFLFEYFSETQRNKGNFPGRFSGRQFSNSRSEMNVSTLELGDSALYLCASSAQGSEGPQHFGDGTRLSIL.

The chain employs TRBV7-9 and TRBJ1-4; D is unresolved. V lost 1 base and J lost 7, with 10 bases in between. Looked up from germline, CDR1 is SEHNR and CDR2 is FQNEAQ (reference sequence). This CDR3 spans 14 amino acids. Written as DNA, the CDR3 is TGTGCCAGCAGCTTAGTCGGGGAGAGTGAAAAACTGTTTTTT. Translated, it gives CASSLVGESEKLFF.

This chain joins TRBV5-1 and TRBJ2-1, with 9 bases identical to TRBD2. Germline CDR1 SGHRS, CDR2 YFSETQ. This CDR3 is built from 14 residues. Unmatched junction bases numbered 2, after V lost 2 bases and J lost 5 bases. CDR3 DNA: TGCGCCAGCAGCTTCTTAGCGGGAGACAATGAGCAGTTCTTC. Protein product: CASSFLAGDNEQFF.

The gene calls are TRBV6-1 and TRBJ2-4; 9 nucleotides align to TRBD1. This CDR3 has 13 residues. Germline lookup yields CDR1 MNHNS and CDR2 SASEGT. V gave up 8 bases and J gave up 7 bases; unmatched junction bases: 6. The CDR3 DNA follows: TGTGCCAGCGTACAGGGGGCAGGGAACATTCAGTACTTC. This translates into CASVQGAGNIQYF.